This T cell receptor beta chain stems from a study of cytomegalovirus exposure and HLA in healthy donors. Sequencing used immunoSEQ multiplex PCR; TCRdb keeps in-frame clones, though not all of them. Found here are about 55,000 clones, more than 80% of them singletons; the top ten hold over 3%. CDR1 and CDR2 from the germline V gene are MDHEN and SYDVKM. This CDR3 region has 13 residues. Trimming removed 6 bases from V and 8 bases from J, with 14 bases in between. A single count supports this clone. Material for sequencing was PBMCs. The TCR originated in a man aged 18-30 years in good health and CMV-seronegative. This chain connects TRBV28 to TRBJ1-3, with D maybe TRBD1 (5 bases). CDR3 coding DNA: TGTGCCAGCAGGAAGGGGCAAGGATACACCATATATTTT. It specifies CASRKGQGYTIYF.